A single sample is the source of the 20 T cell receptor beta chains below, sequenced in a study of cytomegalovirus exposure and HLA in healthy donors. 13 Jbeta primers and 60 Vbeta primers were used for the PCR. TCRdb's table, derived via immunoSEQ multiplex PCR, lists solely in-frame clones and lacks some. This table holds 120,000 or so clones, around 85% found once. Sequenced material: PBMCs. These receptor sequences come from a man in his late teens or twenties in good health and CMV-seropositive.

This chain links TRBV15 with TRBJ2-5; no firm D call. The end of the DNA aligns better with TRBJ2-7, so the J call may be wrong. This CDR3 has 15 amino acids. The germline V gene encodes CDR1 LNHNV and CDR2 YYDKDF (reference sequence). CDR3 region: CATSRDLVTSYEQYF. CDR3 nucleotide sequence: TGTGCCACCAGCAGAGACTTGGTAACTTCCTACGAGCAGTACTTC.

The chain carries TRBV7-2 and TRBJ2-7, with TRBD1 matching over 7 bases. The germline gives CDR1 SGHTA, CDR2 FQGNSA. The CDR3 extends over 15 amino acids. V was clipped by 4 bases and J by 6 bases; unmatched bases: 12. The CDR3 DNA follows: TGTGCCAGCAGCTCCCGGGACAGTAGTAGGGTCGAGCAGTACTTC. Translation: CASSSRDSSRVEQYF.

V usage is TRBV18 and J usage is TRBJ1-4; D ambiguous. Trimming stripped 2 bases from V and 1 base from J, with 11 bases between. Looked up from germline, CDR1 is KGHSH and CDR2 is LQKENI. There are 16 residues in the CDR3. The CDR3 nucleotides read TGTGCCAGCTCACCAGAACCCTTAGAAACTAATGAAAAACTGTTTTTT. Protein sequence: CASSPEPLETNEKLFF.

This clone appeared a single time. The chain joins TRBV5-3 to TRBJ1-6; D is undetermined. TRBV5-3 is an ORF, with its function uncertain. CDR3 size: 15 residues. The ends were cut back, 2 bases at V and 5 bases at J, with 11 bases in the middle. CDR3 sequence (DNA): TGTGCCAGAAGCTTCGGGGTAGTAGATAATTCACCCCTCCACTTT. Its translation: CARSFGVVDNSPLHF.

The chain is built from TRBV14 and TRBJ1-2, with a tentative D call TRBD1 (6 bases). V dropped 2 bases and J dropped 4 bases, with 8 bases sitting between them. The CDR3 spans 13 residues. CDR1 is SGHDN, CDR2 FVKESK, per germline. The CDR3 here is CASSQQGTYGYTF. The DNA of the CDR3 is TGTGCCAGCAGCCAACAGGGGACCTATGGCTACACCTTC.

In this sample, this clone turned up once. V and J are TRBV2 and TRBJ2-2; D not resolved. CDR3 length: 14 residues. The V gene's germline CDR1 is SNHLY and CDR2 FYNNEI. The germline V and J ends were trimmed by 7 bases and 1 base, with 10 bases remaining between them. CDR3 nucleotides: TGTGCCAGCATTGCTAGTGAGAACACCGGGGAGCTGTTTTTT. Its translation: CASIASENTGELFF.

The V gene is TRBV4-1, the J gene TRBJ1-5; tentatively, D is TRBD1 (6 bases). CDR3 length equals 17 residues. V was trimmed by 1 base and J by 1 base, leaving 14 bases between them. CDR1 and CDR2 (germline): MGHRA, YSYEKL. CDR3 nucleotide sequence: TGCGCCAGCAGCCAAGCCGGACAGTTTCCGAGCAATCAGCCCCAGCATTTT. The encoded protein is CASSQAGQFPSNQPQHF.

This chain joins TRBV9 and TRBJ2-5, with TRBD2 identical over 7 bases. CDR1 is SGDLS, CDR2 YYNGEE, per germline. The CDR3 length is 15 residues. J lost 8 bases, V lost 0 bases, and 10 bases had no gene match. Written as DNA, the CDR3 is TGTGCCAGCAGCGTAGATACTAGCGCGGGGAGAACCCAGTACTTC. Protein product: CASSVDTSAGRTQYF.

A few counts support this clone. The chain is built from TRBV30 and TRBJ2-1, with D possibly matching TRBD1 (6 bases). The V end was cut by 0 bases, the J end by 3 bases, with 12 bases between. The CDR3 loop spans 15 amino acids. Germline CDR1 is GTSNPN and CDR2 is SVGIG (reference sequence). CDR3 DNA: TGTGCCTGGAGTGTCAGGGGAAGGAACTACAATGAGCAGTTCTTC. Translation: CAWSVRGRNYNEQFF.

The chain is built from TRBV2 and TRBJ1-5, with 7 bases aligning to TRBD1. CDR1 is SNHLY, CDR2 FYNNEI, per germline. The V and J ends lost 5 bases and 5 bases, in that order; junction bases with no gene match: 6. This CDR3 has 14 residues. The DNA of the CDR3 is TGTGCCAGCAGTTCCGACAGGGTTTATCAGCCCCAGCATTTT. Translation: CASSSDRVYQPQHF.

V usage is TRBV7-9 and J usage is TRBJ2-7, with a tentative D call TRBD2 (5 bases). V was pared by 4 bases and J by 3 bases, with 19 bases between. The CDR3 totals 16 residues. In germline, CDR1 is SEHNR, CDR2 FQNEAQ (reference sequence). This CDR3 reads CASSSPGHNGDYEQYF. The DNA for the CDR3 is TGTGCCAGCAGCTCCCCCGGCCATAACGGGGACTACGAGCAGTACTTC.

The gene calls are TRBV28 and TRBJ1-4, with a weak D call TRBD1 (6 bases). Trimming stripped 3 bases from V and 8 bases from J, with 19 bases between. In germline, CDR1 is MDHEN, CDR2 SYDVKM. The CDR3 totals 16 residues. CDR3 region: CASSFPATAGDEKLFF. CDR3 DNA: TGTGCCAGCAGTTTTCCAGCTACGGCAGGGGACGAAAAACTGTTTTTT.

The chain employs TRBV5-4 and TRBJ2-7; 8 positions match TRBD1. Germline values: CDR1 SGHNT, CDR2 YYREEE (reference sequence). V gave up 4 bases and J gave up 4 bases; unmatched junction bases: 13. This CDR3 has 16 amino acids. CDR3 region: CASSVNSGQVFYEQYF. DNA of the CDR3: TGTGCCAGCAGCGTAAACTCGGGACAGGTATTTTACGAGCAGTACTTC.

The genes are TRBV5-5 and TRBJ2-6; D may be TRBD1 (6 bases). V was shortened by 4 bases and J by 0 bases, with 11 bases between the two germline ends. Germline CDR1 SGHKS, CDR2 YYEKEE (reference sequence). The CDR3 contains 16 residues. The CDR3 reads CASSGTGLSGANVLTF. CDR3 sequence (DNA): TGTGCCAGCAGCGGAACAGGGCTCTCTGGGGCCAACGTCCTGACTTTC.

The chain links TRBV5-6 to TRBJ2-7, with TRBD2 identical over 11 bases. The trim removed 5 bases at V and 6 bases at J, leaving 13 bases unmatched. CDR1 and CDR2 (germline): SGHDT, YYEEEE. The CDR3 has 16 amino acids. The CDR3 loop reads CASSDDSGRAYPEQYF. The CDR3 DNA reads TGTGCCAGCAGTGACGATAGCGGGAGGGCTTACCCCGAGCAGTACTTC.

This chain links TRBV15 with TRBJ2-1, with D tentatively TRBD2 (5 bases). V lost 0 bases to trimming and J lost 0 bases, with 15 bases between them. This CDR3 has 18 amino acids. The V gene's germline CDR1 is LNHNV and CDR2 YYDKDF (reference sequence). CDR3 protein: CATSRDYSGFSSYNEQFF. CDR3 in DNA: TGTGCCACCAGCAGAGATTATTCGGGATTTAGCTCCTACAATGAGCAGTTCTTC.

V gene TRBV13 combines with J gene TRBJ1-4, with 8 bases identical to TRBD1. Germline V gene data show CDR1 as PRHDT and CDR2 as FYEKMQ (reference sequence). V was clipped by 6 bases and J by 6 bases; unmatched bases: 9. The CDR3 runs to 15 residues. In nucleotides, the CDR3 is TGTGCCAGCAGATTCGGACAGGGCGGGGATGAAAAACTGTTTTTT. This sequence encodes CASRFGQGGDEKLFF.

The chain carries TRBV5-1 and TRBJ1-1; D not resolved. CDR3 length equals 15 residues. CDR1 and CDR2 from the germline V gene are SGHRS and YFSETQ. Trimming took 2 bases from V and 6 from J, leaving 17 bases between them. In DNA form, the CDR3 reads TGCGCCAGCAGCTTTGCAGCAGGAGGAGGAGCTGAAGCTTTCTTT. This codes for CASSFAAGGGAEAFF.

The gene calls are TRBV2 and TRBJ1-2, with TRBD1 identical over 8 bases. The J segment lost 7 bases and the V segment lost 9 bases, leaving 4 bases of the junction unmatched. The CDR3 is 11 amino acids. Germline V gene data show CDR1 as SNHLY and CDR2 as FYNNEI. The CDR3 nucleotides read TGTGCCAGTAACAGGGGGGTTGGCTACACCTTC. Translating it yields CASNRGVGYTF.

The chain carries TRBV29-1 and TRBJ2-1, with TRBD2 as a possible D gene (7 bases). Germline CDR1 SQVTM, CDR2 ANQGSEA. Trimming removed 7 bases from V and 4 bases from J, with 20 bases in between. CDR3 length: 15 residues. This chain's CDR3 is CSAEGGSGIYNEQFF. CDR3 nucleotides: TGCAGCGCGGAGGGGGGGAGTGGGATTTACAATGAGCAGTTCTTC.